This T cell receptor (beta chain) was found in a study of blood T cell repertoires in COVID-19. Some clones are missing from TCRdb's copy, which holds only in-frame ones; the method was immunoSEQ multiplex PCR. The table has some 320,000 clones, more than 75% seen once. The germline gives CDR1 SGHNT, CDR2 YYREEE (reference sequence). The CDR3 is 14 residues long. The ends were cut back, 0 bases at V and 3 bases at J, with 9 bases in the middle. Cohort assignment relied on participant-reported clinical history. J is TRBJ1-2 and V is TRBV5-4; D might be TRBD1 (5 bases). Input material: PBMCs or T cells enriched from blood (not recorded which). The origin of this receptor is a woman in her thirties who had recovered from COVID-19. The CDR3 region has the DNA TGTGCCAGCAGCTTGGGCGGGGCCGACTATGGCTACACCTTC. Protein: CASSLGGADYGYTF.